What follows is one T cell receptor (beta chain) and its context. Its antigen is not identified. This entry comes from a study of identical twins. Study conclusions and caveats: Whereas memory repertoires showed no such difference, abundant cord blood beta clonotypes carried fewer insertions.

cDNA carried unique molecular identifiers, and a universal primer site was added by template switching. MiXCR, applied by TCRdb to the 5' RACE reads, yields one record per CDR3 protein. Of 1.5 million to 2 million distinct CDR3 sequences in the sample, around 29% were seen once. Material for sequencing was cord blood. The sequence derives from a newborn girl in good health.

CDR3 loop: CASSYSKTAKNIQYF. The DNA of the CDR3 is TGTGCCAGCAGTTACTCGAAGACAGCCAAAAACATTCAGTACTTC. The chain carries TRBV6-6 and TRBJ2-4; D not resolved. The V gene's germline CDR1 is MNHNY and CDR2 SVGAGI (reference sequence). There are 15 residues in the CDR3. The V end lost 0 bases, the J end lost 0 bases, and 6 bases lay between the germline ends.